What follows are 13 T cell receptor beta chains derived from one specimen sequenced in a study of cytomegalovirus exposure and HLA in healthy donors. Primers for the PCR totalled 60 Vbeta and 13 Jbeta. Assay: immunoSEQ multiplex PCR; the TCRdb copy retains only in-frame clones and omits some. The sample shows 120,000 or so clones, 75% to 85% of them seen only once. The sequenced sample was PBMCs. Every receptor here comes from a woman aged 45 to 65 in good health and CMV-seropositive.

This clone was counted only a few times. This rearrangement joins TRBV5-1 to TRBJ1-6; the match to TRBD1 covers 11 bases. The J segment lost 8 bases and the V segment lost 4 bases, leaving 11 bases of the junction unmatched. This CDR3 region has 17 residues. Germline values: CDR1 SGHRS, CDR2 YFSETQ. The CDR3 coding sequence is TGCGCCAGCAGCCCCGGACAGGGGGCTTACAGTGATTCACCCCTCCACTTT. Its protein is CASSPGQGAYSDSPLHF.

The chain has TRBV5-1 and TRBJ2-3; 10 bases are shared with TRBD1. J was trimmed by 3 bases and V by 0 bases; bases with no gene match: 4. Germline V CDR1 and CDR2: SGHRS, YFSETQ. This CDR3 spans 16 amino acids. The CDR3 reads CASSLGDRGWTDTQYF. In DNA, the CDR3 is TGCGCCAGCAGCTTGGGGGACAGGGGATGGACAGATACGCAGTATTTT. Variable domain in full (rest from reference TRBV5-1 and TRBJ2-3): KAGVTQTPRYLIKTRGQQVTLSCSPISGHRSVSWYQQTPGQGLQFLFEYFSETQRNKGNFPGRFSGRQFSNSRSEMNVSTLELGDSALYLCASSLGDRGWTDTQYFGPGTRLTVL.

This rearrangement joins TRBV6-1 to TRBJ2-7; D not certain. CDR1 is MNHNS, CDR2 SASEGT, per germline. Trimming shortened V by 1 base and J by 0 bases, and 13 bases separated the two germline ends. CDR3 length: 16 amino acids. The CDR3 loop reads CASSEGTALRSYEQYF. The CDR3, as DNA: TGTGCCAGCAGTGAAGGCACAGCCCTTCGCTCCTACGAGCAGTACTTC.

The CDR3 DNA is TGTGCCAGCAGCTTAGTTGGGGGCAAGACCCAGTACTTC. Residues: CASSLVGGKTQYF. This chain links TRBV7-9 with TRBJ2-5, with a possible D match to TRBD1 (6 bases). V lost 1 base to trimming and J lost 6 bases, with 9 bases between them. The CDR3 has 13 amino acids. CDR1 and CDR2 from the germline V gene are SEHNR and FQNEAQ (reference sequence).

CDR3 sequence reads: CASSEEYRYYEQYF. The CDR3 DNA is TGTGCCAGCAGTGAAGAGTACAGGTACTACGAGCAGTACTTC. The chain joins TRBV6-1 to TRBJ2-7; D might be TRBD1 (5 bases). V lost 1 base, J lost 3 bases, and 10 bases lay in between. CDR1 is MNHNS, CDR2 SASEGT, per germline. The CDR3 is made up of 14 amino acids.

The rearrangement joins TRBV5-1 to TRBJ1-1; D possibly corresponds to TRBD1 (5 bases). V shed 0 bases and J shed 11 bases, with 14 bases lying between them. Germline CDR1 and CDR2: SGHRS and YFSETQ. CDR3 length equals 13 residues. The CDR3 reads CASSLAEGVMAFF. The CDR3 bases are TGCGCCAGCAGCTTGGCCGAAGGGGTGATGGCTTTCTTT.

A remark on this clone: One end of the junction varies from germline; a read error may be responsible. The genes are TRBV7-7 and TRBJ2-2; D ambiguous. Germline CDR1 reads SSHAT; CDR2 reads FNYEAQ (reference sequence). The CDR3 has 16 amino acids. The CDR3 DNA sequence: TGTGCTAGCAGCCCGAGACCACCAGGGAACACCGGGGAGCTGTTTTTT. Protein product: CASSPRPPGNTGELFF. The full variable domain, with the rest looked up from reference TRBV7-7 and TRBJ2-2, is GAGVSQSPRYKVTKRGQDVTLRCDPISSHATLYWYQQALGQGPEFLTYFNYEAQPDKSGLPSDRFSAERPEGSISTLTIQRTEQRDSAMYRCASSPRPPGNTGELFFGEGSRLTVL.

As DNA, the CDR3 is TGTGCCAGCAGCTTCCCGGGACAGACGTTTAATGAGCAGTTCTTC. Residues: CASSFPGQTFNEQFF. J is TRBJ2-1 and V is TRBV7-9, with 7 bases aligning to TRBD1. The CDR3 has 15 residues. V shed 3 bases, J shed 7 bases, and the junction held 9 bases outside the gene matches. Germline V lookup: CDR1 SEHNR, CDR2 FQNEAQ (reference sequence).

The chain joins TRBV28 to TRBJ2-5, with D unclear. Per germline, CDR1 MDHEN and CDR2 SYDVKM. With 1 base removed from V and 5 bases from J, the gap between germline ends came to 2 bases. The CDR3 runs 11 residues. The CDR3 protein is CASSLSETQYF. DNA of the CDR3: TGTGCCAGCAGTTTATCTGAGACCCAGTACTTC.

The V and J genes are TRBV30 and TRBJ1-3; D not resolved. CDR3 length: 14 amino acids. Germline V gene sequence: CDR1 GTSNPN, CDR2 SVGIG (reference sequence). Trimming cost V 0 bases and J 0 bases, with 6 bases left between them. CDR3 region: CAWSVNFSGNTIYF. The CDR3 nucleotides are TGTGCCTGGAGTGTTAACTTCTCTGGAAACACCATATATTTT.

This clone was seen only a few times. The chain recombines TRBV6-5 with TRBJ1-1; TRBD1 might be the D (5 bases). V lost 2 bases, J lost 3 bases, and 13 bases lay in between. Germline V gene lookup returns CDR1 MNHEY and CDR2 SVGAGI. This CDR3 is built from 15 residues. The CDR3 sequence is CASSYRGVRDTEAFF. As DNA, the CDR3 is TGTGCCAGCAGTTACCGGGGGGTAAGGGACACTGAAGCTTTCTTT.

This chain uses TRBV6-5 with TRBJ2-7; a weak D match, TRBD2 (6 bases). With 6 bases removed from V and 2 bases from J, the gap between germline ends came to 14 bases. From germline, CDR1 is MNHEY and CDR2 SVGAGI. This CDR3 has 14 residues. Written as DNA, the CDR3 is TGTGCCAGCAGCCTCATGGGGGGTGCCTACGAGCAGTACTTC. Its translation: CASSLMGGAYEQYF.

The chain combines TRBV5-4 with TRBJ2-7; 7 nucleotides align to TRBD1. Germline values: CDR1 SGHNT, CDR2 YYREEE (reference sequence). After removal of 3 bases from V and 4 bases from J, the junction contained 1 base not matched to a gene. The CDR3 has 12 residues. CDR3 bases: TGTGCCAGCAGCTGGGACAGTTACGAGCAGTACTTC. Encoded protein: CASSWDSYEQYF.